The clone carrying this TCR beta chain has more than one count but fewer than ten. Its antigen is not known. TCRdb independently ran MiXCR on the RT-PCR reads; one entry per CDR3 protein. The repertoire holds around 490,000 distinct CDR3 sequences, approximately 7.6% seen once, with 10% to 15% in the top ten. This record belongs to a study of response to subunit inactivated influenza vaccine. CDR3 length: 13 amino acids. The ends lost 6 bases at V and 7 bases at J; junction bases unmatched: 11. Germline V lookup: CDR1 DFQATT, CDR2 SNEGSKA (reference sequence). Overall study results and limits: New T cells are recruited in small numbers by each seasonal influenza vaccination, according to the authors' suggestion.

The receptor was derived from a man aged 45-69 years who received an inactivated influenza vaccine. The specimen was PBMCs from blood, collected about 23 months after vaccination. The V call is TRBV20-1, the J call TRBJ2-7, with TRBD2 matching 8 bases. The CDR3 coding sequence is TGCAGTGCGGTACGTAGCGGGACCTGGGAGCAGTACTTC. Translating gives CSAVRSGTWEQYF.